The 28 T cell receptor beta chains in this list originate from one sample, sequenced in a study of shared clonotypes between healthy human individuals. Profiling relied on immunoSEQ multiplex PCR, and the TCRdb table lists in-frame clones only, not all of them. The top ten hold under 0.45% of the sample, which has more than 2,000,000 clones, 85% to 95% seen once. The material sequenced was naive CD4+ T cells from PBMCs. Subset of the sample: CD45RA+ positively selected. These receptors were taken from a young man in good health. Some clones in this sample may be carry-over from other donors' samples.

As regards this clone: Other DNA sequences from this sample encode an identical CDR3 as well. The chain combines TRBV9 with TRBJ2-1, with 9 bases that match TRBD1. Germline values: CDR1 SGDLS, CDR2 YYNGEE. V lost 4 bases, J lost 5 bases, and 4 bases stayed unmatched. This CDR3 is 14 amino acids long. The CDR3 nucleotides read TGTGCCAGCAGCCCCGGACAGGGGAACAATGAGCAGTTCTTC. Amino acid sequence: CASSPGQGNNEQFF.

The chain is built from TRBV5-1 and TRBJ2-7; 11 nucleotides agree with TRBD2. J was trimmed by 3 bases and V by 5 bases; bases with no gene match: 10. Germline V gene sequence: CDR1 SGHRS, CDR2 YFSETQ. This CDR3 region has 16 residues. In DNA form, the CDR3 reads TGCGCCAGCAGTTCTGGGGGGACTAGCGGCATCTACGAGCAGTACTTC. Amino acid sequence: CASSSGGTSGIYEQYF.

The chain recombines TRBV7-2 with TRBJ2-7; TRBD2 might be the D (5 bases). CDR1 and CDR2 (germline): SGHTA, FQGNSA. With 1 base removed from V and 3 bases from J, the gap between germline ends came to 13 bases. CDR3 length equals 15 residues. For the CDR3, the DNA is TGTGCCAGCAGCTTAGAAGGGAGAGGAATCTACGAGCAGTACTTC. This translates into CASSLEGRGIYEQYF. The full variable domain, rest sourced from reference TRBV7-2 and TRBJ2-7, is GAGVSQSPSNKVTEKGKDVELRCDPISGHTALYWYRQSLGQGLEFLIYFQGNSAPDKSGLPSDRFSAERTGGSVSTLTIQRTQQEDSAVYLCASSLEGRGIYEQYFGPGTRLTVT.

This chain joins TRBV4-1 and TRBJ1-1; D is perhaps TRBD1 (5 bases). The V end lost 3 bases, the J end lost 4 bases, and 12 bases lay between the germline ends. This CDR3 spans 14 amino acids. Germline V lookup: CDR1 MGHRA, CDR2 YSYEKL. The CDR3 loop is CASSQGVWSTEAFF. Written as DNA, the CDR3 is TGCGCCAGCAGCCAGGGGGTGTGGAGCACTGAAGCTTTCTTT.

This rearrangement joins TRBV4-2 to TRBJ2-1; 10 nucleotides agree with TRBD2. This CDR3 comprises 16 residues. The ends lost 5 bases at V and 9 bases at J; junction bases unmatched: 13. Germline V CDR1 and CDR2: LGHNA, YNFKEQ. The CDR3 DNA reads as TGTGCCAGCAGCTCTCTCTCTAGCGGGAGTCTTAGTGAGCAGTTCTTC. Amino acids: CASSSLSSGSLSEQFF.

Written as DNA, the CDR3 is TGTGCCAGTACTCGGGGGTTCGAGCAGTACTTC. Protein product: CASTRGFEQYF. This chain links TRBV6-6 with TRBJ2-7; D may be TRBD2 (6 bases). Trimming took off 9 bases at V and 6 bases at J, with 12 bases between the two ends. The germline V gene has CDR1 MNHNY and CDR2 SVGAGI (reference sequence). The CDR3 has 11 amino acids.

V and J are TRBV4-3 and TRBJ1-2, with 7 bases matching TRBD1. This CDR3 region has 15 residues. The J segment lost 4 bases and the V segment lost 3 bases, leaving 8 bases of the junction unmatched. Germline V gene data show CDR1 as LGHNA and CDR2 as YSLEER. The CDR3 DNA sequence: TGCGCCAGCAGCCAGGGACAGCTAGCCCCCTATGGCTACACCTTC. This translates into CASSQGQLAPYGYTF.

The genes are TRBV7-9 and TRBJ1-5, with 9 bases fitting TRBD1. V dropped 5 bases and J dropped 7; count of bases not matched to a gene: 6. The CDR3 extends over 14 amino acids. CDR1 and CDR2 (germline): SEHNR, FQNEAQ (reference sequence). DNA for the CDR3: TGTGCCAGCAGCCTGACAGGGGGAGGACAGCCCCAGCATTTT. Its translation is CASSLTGGGQPQHF.

The genes are TRBV19 and TRBJ1-1, with D possibly TRBD1 on 5 matching bases. The V gene lost 4 bases and the J gene lost 4 bases, with 10 bases spanning the gap. Germline values: CDR1 LNHDA, CDR2 SQIVND (reference sequence). There are 13 residues in the CDR3. The CDR3 here is CASSRGPSTEAFF. CDR3 sequence (DNA): TGTGCCAGTAGTAGGGGACCCTCCACTGAAGCTTTCTTT.

This clone occurred a few times. This chain connects TRBV28 to TRBJ1-5; possible D gene TRBD1, 6 bases. CDR1 and CDR2 from the germline V gene are MDHEN and SYDVKM. The CDR3 runs to 13 residues. V lost 3 bases and J 15 bases, leaving 18 bases between the germline ends. CDR3 in amino acids: CASSFPTGRVGHF. CDR3 sequence (DNA): TGTGCCAGCAGTTTCCCCACAGGGAGAGTAGGGCATTTT.

A word on this clone: Other DNA sequences in this sample translate to the same CDR3. CDR3 region: CASSLAGTVYEQYF. In DNA form, the CDR3 reads TGCGCCAGCAGCTTAGCCGGGACAGTTTACGAGCAGTACTTC. V gene TRBV5-1 combines with J gene TRBJ2-7; 7 nucleotides match TRBD1. This CDR3 has 14 amino acids. Trimming took 2 bases from V and 4 from J; bases not matched to a gene: 6. Germline loops: CDR1 SGHRS, CDR2 YFSETQ.

The chain combines TRBV27 with TRBJ2-7; D unresolved. The CDR3 contains 13 residues. Germline assignment: CDR1 MNHEY and CDR2 SMNVEV (reference sequence). Trimming cost V 5 bases and J 4 bases, with 12 bases left between them. This CDR3 is CASSRVHGYEQYF. The CDR3 DNA reads as TGTGCCAGCAGTAGGGTCCACGGGTACGAGCAGTACTTC.

This rearrangement joins TRBV6-1 to TRBJ2-7, with D hard to call. This CDR3 region has 14 residues. Trimming left V 5 bases short and J 2 bases short, with 13 bases between. Per the germline V gene, CDR1 is MNHNS and CDR2 is SASEGT. The CDR3 reads CASSQTWRTYEQYF. DNA for the CDR3: TGTGCCAGCAGTCAGACCTGGAGAACCTACGAGCAGTACTTC.

The gene calls are TRBV7-3 and TRBJ2-1, with 8 bases identical to TRBD2. Germline V gene lookup returns CDR1 SGHTA and CDR2 FQGTGA. Trimming took 5 bases from V and 4 from J; bases not matched to a gene: 7. The CDR3 extends over 15 amino acids. CDR3 sequence (DNA): TGTGCCAGCAGCGACCTAGCGGGCAAGTACAATGAGCAGTTCTTC. The encoded protein is CASSDLAGKYNEQFF.

This chain links TRBV7-9 with TRBJ1-4; D is unresolved. This CDR3 is built from 17 residues. Germline CDR1 SEHNR, CDR2 FQNEAQ (reference sequence). V lost 5 bases to trimming and J lost 0 bases, with 16 bases between them. CDR3 residues: CASSHNRSAATNEKLFF. In nucleotides, the CDR3 is TGTGCCAGCAGCCACAATCGGAGCGCAGCAACTAATGAAAAACTGTTTTTT.

The V and J genes are TRBV25-1 and TRBJ2-2, with D possibly matching TRBD1 (6 bases). The V end lost 1 base, the J end lost 3 bases, and 15 bases lay between the germline ends. The CDR3 loop spans 17 amino acids. Germline loops: CDR1 MGHDK, CDR2 SYGVNS. The CDR3 is CASSEWGQGWDTGELFF. CDR3 nucleotide sequence: TGTGCCAGCAGTGAATGGGGGCAGGGTTGGGACACCGGGGAGCTGTTTTTT. Variable domain in full (rest from reference TRBV25-1 and TRBJ2-2): EADIYQTPRYLVIGTGKKITLECSQTMGHDKMYWYQQDPGMELHLIHYSYGVNSTEKGDLSSESTVSRIRTEHFPLTLESARPSHTSQYLCASSEWGQGWDTGELFFGEGSRLTVL.

The chain links TRBV7-8 to TRBJ2-7, with D perhaps given as TRBD1 or TRBD2 (6 bases each). The V end lost 4 bases, the J end lost 8 bases, and 15 bases lay between the germline ends. Germline CDR1 SGHVS, CDR2 FQNEAQ. This CDR3 comprises 13 residues. The CDR3 nucleotides read TGTGCCAGCAGCTCCGGGGGCCCGACTCAGCAGTACTTC. Residues: CASSSGGPTQQYF.

The V gene is TRBV28, the J gene TRBJ2-5, with no clear D. This CDR3 spans 13 amino acids. With 2 bases removed from V and 4 bases from J, the gap between germline ends came to 8 bases. Germline V gives CDR1 MDHEN, CDR2 SYDVKM. Written as DNA, the CDR3 is TGTGCCAGCAGTTTAGTCGGTCGAGAGACCCAGTACTTC. Its translation is CASSLVGRETQYF.

Regarding this clone: Other DNA sequences in this sample translate to the same CDR3. The chain carries TRBV27 and TRBJ2-2; D gene ambiguous. Per germline, CDR1 MNHEY and CDR2 SMNVEV (reference sequence). Trimming left V 2 bases short and J 5 bases short, with 3 bases between. The CDR3 has 12 residues. The CDR3 DNA follows: TGTGCCAGCAGTTTAAGGACCGGGGAGCTGTTTTTT. It translates to CASSLRTGELFF.

Of note for this clone: Other DNA sequences in the sample encode the same CDR3. V and J are TRBV30 and TRBJ2-7; unclear D gene. The CDR3 has 11 amino acids. Germline CDR1 is GTSNPN and CDR2 is SVGIG (reference sequence). The germline V and J ends were trimmed by 0 bases and 7 bases, with 7 bases remaining between them. This CDR3 is CAWSVGWEQYF. CDR3 DNA sequence: TGTGCCTGGAGTGTTGGGTGGGAGCAGTACTTC.

J is TRBJ1-1 and V is TRBV29-1; no firm D call. Germline CDR1 reads SQVTM; CDR2 reads ANQGSEA. The CDR3 is made up of 14 amino acids. Between the trimmed V and J ends, which lost 5 bases and 1 base, there was a span of 14 bases. DNA of the CDR3: TGCAGCGTTCTCGAGAGAATCCAGAACACTGAAGCTTTCTTT. Translation: CSVLERIQNTEAFF. Full variable domain (remainder filled in from reference TRBV29-1 and TRBJ1-1): SAVISQKPSRDICQRGTSLTIQCQVDSQVTMMFWYRQQPGQSLTLIATANQGSEATYESGFVIDKFPISRPNLTFSTLTVSNMSPEDSSIYLCSVLERIQNTEAFFGQGTRLTVV.

The V and J genes are TRBV19 and TRBJ2-4; a weak D match, TRBD1 (6 bases). The CDR3 spans 15 residues. The germline CDR1 and CDR2 sequences are LNHDA and SQIVND (reference sequence). Trimming pared 3 bases from V and 2 bases from J, leaving 11 bases between. The CDR3: CASSMGAQTKNIQYF. DNA for the CDR3: TGTGCCAGTAGTATGGGGGCCCAAACCAAAAACATTCAGTACTTC. Complete variable domain (other parts from reference TRBV19 and TRBJ2-4): DGGITQSPKYLFRKEGQNVTLSCEQNLNHDAMYWYRQDPGQGLRLIYYSQIVNDFQKGDIAEGYSVSREKKESFPLTVTSAQKNPTAFYLCASSMGAQTKNIQYFGAGTRLSVL.

The chain employs TRBV18 and TRBJ2-7; unclear D gene. CDR1 and CDR2 from the germline V gene are KGHSH and LQKENI. The CDR3 covers 13 residues. V lost 0 bases and J 2 bases, leaving 5 bases between the germline ends. CDR3 in DNA: TGTGCCAGCTCACCACCCAACCCCTACGAGCAGTACTTC. This translates into CASSPPNPYEQYF.

V and J are TRBV11-2 and TRBJ2-1, with D tentatively TRBD2 (6 bases). Between the trimmed V and J ends, which lost 4 bases and 1 base, there was a span of 11 bases. Per germline, CDR1 SGHAT and CDR2 FQNNGV. This CDR3 comprises 15 residues. CDR3 DNA sequence: TGTGCCAGCAGCTCAGGCAGCGGGTCCTACAATGAGCAGTTCTTC. Protein sequence: CASSSGSGSYNEQFF.

This clone was seen a few times. This sequence joins TRBV28 and TRBJ2-1; 9 positions match TRBD1. This CDR3 has 13 amino acids. With V trimmed by 8 bases and J by 1 base, 0 bases remained unmatched. Germline lookup yields CDR1 MDHEN and CDR2 SYDVKM. CDR3 sequence reads: CASGTGSYNEQFF. The CDR3 nucleotides read TGTGCCAGCGGGACAGGGTCCTACAATGAGCAGTTCTTC.

This clone was counted once. The gene calls are TRBV18 and TRBJ1-2, with D perhaps TRBD1 (5 bases). The CDR3 runs 17 residues. Germline V gene sequence: CDR1 KGHSH, CDR2 LQKENI. The V end lost 5 bases, the J end lost 4 bases, and 23 bases lay between the germline ends. This CDR3 is CASSVALRGAASYGYTF. The CDR3 DNA reads TGTGCCAGCTCAGTAGCCCTCCGCGGGGCCGCCAGCTATGGCTACACCTTC.

The chain employs TRBV18 and TRBJ2-3; D ambiguous. CDR1 and CDR2 from the germline V gene are KGHSH and LQKENI. This CDR3 is built from 15 residues. V shed 4 bases and J shed 0 bases, with 11 bases lying between them. CDR3: CASSRGSQSTDTQYF. DNA for the CDR3: TGTGCCAGCTCACGTGGCAGCCAAAGCACAGATACGCAGTATTTT.

The J gene is TRBJ1-1, the V gene TRBV4-2; no clear D. CDR1 is LGHNA, CDR2 YNFKEQ, per germline. The CDR3 is 12 residues long. The V gene lost 3 bases and the J gene lost 7 bases, with 9 bases spanning the gap. CDR3 sequence: CASSQGGDEAFF. The CDR3 bases are TGTGCCAGCAGCCAGGGTGGGGATGAAGCTTTCTTT.